These 24 T cell receptor beta chains were all obtained from the same sample, sequenced in a study of cytomegalovirus exposure and HLA in healthy donors. Vbeta (60) and Jbeta (13) primers were used in the PCR. Assay: immunoSEQ multiplex PCR; the TCRdb copy retains only in-frame clones and omits some. This sample's table reports just over 50,000 clones. The sample consisted of PBMCs. The receptors shown here come from an older woman in good health and CMV-seropositive.

The chain's CDR3 is CASATTTSEQYF. As DNA, the CDR3 is TGTGCTAGTGCGACGACCACGAGCGAGCAGTACTTC. This chain connects TRBV12-5 to TRBJ2-5, with D uncertain. TRBJ2-7 matches the DNA end more closely, so the J call is doubtful. CDR1 and CDR2 from the germline V gene are LGHNT and FRNRAP. The CDR3 totals 12 residues.

The V call is TRBV29-1, the J call TRBJ2-7, with a tentative D call TRBD1 (5 bases). The CDR3 is made up of 15 amino acids. V was trimmed by 3 bases and J by 5 bases, leaving 20 bases between them. CDR1 is SQVTM and CDR2 is ANQGSEA in the germline V gene. This CDR3 reads CSVDASREGVNEQYF. The CDR3 region has the DNA TGCAGCGTTGATGCATCCAGGGAAGGTGTGAACGAGCAGTACTTC.

This sequence joins TRBV6-6 and TRBJ2-7; possible D gene TRBD2, 5 bases. The CDR3 contains 12 residues. The V end lost 0 bases, the J end lost 6 bases, and 6 bases lay between the germline ends. Germline CDR1 is MNHNY and CDR2 is SVGAGI (reference sequence). The DNA of the CDR3 is TGTGCCAGCAGTTACTCAGAGGGCGAGCAGTACTTC. As protein: CASSYSEGEQYF.

A note on this clone: The junction departs from the called germline gene at one end, perhaps through a read error. The gene calls are TRBV19 and TRBJ1-1; TRBD1 might be the D (5 bases). The CDR3 has 16 residues. CDR1 is LNHDA and CDR2 is SQIVND in the germline V gene (reference sequence). CDR3 coding DNA: TGTGCCAGTAGATACCCCCAGCAGGGCATGAACACTGAAGATTTCTTT. Its translation is CASRYPQQGMNTEDFF.

This chain uses TRBV19 with TRBJ2-7; TRBD1 matches at 10 bases. Looked up from germline, CDR1 is LNHDA and CDR2 is SQIVND (reference sequence). The CDR3 extends over 15 amino acids. The J segment lost 3 bases and the V segment lost 5 bases, leaving 7 bases of the junction unmatched. The CDR3 bases are TGTGCCAGTAGTGTATTTGGACAGGGGGACTACGAGCAGTACTTC. It translates to CASSVFGQGDYEQYF.

V and J are TRBV11-3 and TRBJ2-7, with a tentative D call TRBD1 (5 bases). The CDR3 is 16 residues long. Germline values: CDR1 SGHNT, CDR2 YENEEA. V lost 0 bases, J lost 0 bases, and 12 bases lay in between. CDR3 DNA: TGTGCCAGCAGCTTAGACTCCGTGCAGGGCTCCTACGAGCAGTACTTC. This gives the protein CASSLDSVQGSYEQYF.

The rearrangement uses TRBV5-1 and TRBJ2-3, with 7 nucleotides matching TRBD1. The CDR3 extends over 14 amino acids. V lost 4 bases to trimming and J lost 2 bases; unmatched junction nucleotides: 4. Germline V gene sequence: CDR1 SGHRS, CDR2 YFSETQ. This CDR3 is CASSLGTATDTQYF. The CDR3 region has the DNA TGCGCCAGCAGCCTCGGGACAGCCACAGATACGCAGTATTTT.

The gene calls are TRBV9 and TRBJ1-3, with D unclear. Trimming took off 0 bases at V and 0 bases at J, with 13 bases between the two ends. The germline V gene has CDR1 SGDLS and CDR2 YYNGEE. The CDR3 consists of 17 residues. The CDR3: CASSVVKDLSSGNTIYF. The CDR3 nucleotides are TGTGCCAGCAGCGTAGTGAAAGACTTAAGCTCTGGAAACACCATATATTTT.

The rearrangement uses TRBV28 and TRBJ2-5, with 12 bases aligning to TRBD1. Losses at the gene ends were 8 bases for V and 5 bases for J; bases not matched to a gene: 9. Germline CDR1 MDHEN, CDR2 SYDVKM. CDR3 size: 15 residues. CDR3 DNA: TGTGCCAGCGCCCCCGGGACAGGGGGCTTCGAGACCCAGTACTTC. Translated: CASAPGTGGFETQYF.

This chain joins TRBV6-5 and TRBJ2-7; 8 positions agree with TRBD2. The V and J ends lost 6 bases and 3 bases, in that order; junction bases with no gene match: 10. The germline gives CDR1 MNHEY, CDR2 SVGAGI. The CDR3 length is 15 residues. CDR3 protein: CASRPRGAGGYEQYF. The DNA of the CDR3 is TGTGCCAGCAGACCCCGGGGGGCGGGGGGCTACGAGCAGTACTTC.

This chain joins TRBV6-4 and TRBJ2-7; no reliable D call. Germline V lookup: CDR1 MRHNA, CDR2 SNTAGT. V lost 6 bases to trimming and J lost 2 bases, with 11 bases between them. The CDR3 has 13 residues. CDR3 nucleotides: TGTGCCAGCAGGTACGCACTAACCTACGAGCAGTACTTC. Residues: CASRYALTYEQYF.

The V and J genes are TRBV4-3 and TRBJ1-1; D is uncertain. This CDR3 has 12 residues. In germline, CDR1 is LGHNA, CDR2 YSLEER. Trimming removed 1 base from V and 12 bases from J, with 12 bases in between. The CDR3 loop reads CASSQVPFPPFF. The DNA for the CDR3 is TGCGCCAGCAGCCAAGTCCCTTTCCCCCCTTTCTTT.

The J gene is TRBJ2-7, the V gene TRBV28; D is unclear. Between the trimmed V and J ends, which lost 10 bases and 4 bases, there was a span of 17 bases. The CDR3 spans 13 residues. From germline, CDR1 is MDHEN and CDR2 SYDVKM. The CDR3 bases are TGTGCCACTGCAAGACTGGCGGTGTACGAGCAGTACTTC. It encodes CATARLAVYEQYF.

The chain employs TRBV6-1 and TRBJ2-7; D might be TRBD1 (6 bases). Trimming cost V 4 bases and J 2 bases, with 12 bases left between them. The CDR3 has 14 residues. From germline, CDR1 is MNHNS and CDR2 SASEGT. CDR3 nucleotides: TGTGCCAGCAGTGGCCAGGGGTCCGCCTACGAGCAGTACTTC. Translation: CASSGQGSAYEQYF.

The chain links TRBV4-1 to TRBJ2-7; tentatively, D is TRBD2 (6 bases). V was trimmed by 0 bases and J by 2 bases, leaving 11 bases between them. From germline, CDR1 is MGHRA and CDR2 YSYEKL. The CDR3 contains 15 residues. CDR3 coding DNA: TGCGCCAGCAGCCAAGATGGAGGGGAAGCCTACGAGCAGTACTTC. Protein product: CASSQDGGEAYEQYF.

The chain joins TRBV5-6 to TRBJ2-1; D gene uncertain. Germline values: CDR1 SGHDT, CDR2 YYEEEE. This CDR3 region has 14 residues. Trimming took 0 bases from V and 8 from J, leaving 12 bases between them. The CDR3 loop is CASSLGWAPDEQFF. The CDR3 coding sequence is TGTGCCAGCAGCTTGGGGTGGGCCCCTGATGAGCAGTTCTTC.

This chain connects TRBV14 to TRBJ2-2; possible D gene TRBD1, 6 bases. The length of the CDR3 is 14 residues. V shed 5 bases and J shed 4 bases, with 11 bases lying between them. Germline lookup yields CDR1 SGHDN and CDR2 FVKESK. In DNA form, the CDR3 reads TGTGCCAGCAGCTTACAGGGCTTCACCGGGGAGCTGTTTTTT. Translation gives CASSLQGFTGELFF.

This chain links TRBV5-1 with TRBJ1-5; 10 bases match TRBD1. V shed 2 bases, J shed 7 bases, and the junction held 6 bases outside the gene matches. The germline gives CDR1 SGHRS, CDR2 YFSETQ. The CDR3 runs to 15 residues. The CDR3 sequence is CASSFSGTGDQPQHF. CDR3 in DNA: TGCGCCAGCAGCTTCTCCGGGACAGGGGACCAGCCCCAGCATTTT.

The chain links TRBV2 to TRBJ1-5, with 10 bases aligning to TRBD1. The CDR3 covers 14 residues. Germline V gives CDR1 SNHLY, CDR2 FYNNEI. V lost 4 bases and J lost 9; bases outside the gene matches: 6. As DNA, the CDR3 is TGTGCCAGCAGTGGGGGGACAGGGGCAAGGCCCCAGCATTTT. Translating gives CASSGGTGARPQHF.

The CDR3 loop reads CASSFSGANTEAFF. In DNA form, the CDR3 reads TGTGCCAGCTCATTTTCAGGGGCGAACACTGAAGCTTTCTTT. The chain links TRBV18 to TRBJ1-1, with D possibly matching TRBD1 (6 bases). The CDR3 is 14 amino acids. The V gene lost 5 bases and the J gene lost 1 base, with 11 bases spanning the gap. Germline CDR1 and CDR2: KGHSH and LQKENI.

V usage is TRBV9 and J usage is TRBJ2-5; D possibly corresponds to TRBD2 (6 bases). The germline gives CDR1 SGDLS, CDR2 YYNGEE. The ends were cut back, 3 bases at V and 5 bases at J, with 20 bases in the middle. The CDR3 has 16 amino acids. DNA of the CDR3: TGTGCCAGCAGCGAGGGGACTGGCCCCTTGGGGGAGACCCAGTACTTC. Protein sequence: CASSEGTGPLGETQYF.

As for this clone: A read error may produce the germline difference seen at one junction end. The chain employs TRBV28 and TRBJ1-1; 7 bases align to TRBD1. CDR1 is MDHEN and CDR2 is SYDVKM in the germline V gene. There are 14 residues in the CDR3. CDR3 nucleotides: TGTGCCAGCAGACTCCGGGACAGTAACACTGAAGATTTCTTT. Residues: CASRLRDSNTEDFF. Based on the CDR3 plus reference TRBV28 and TRBJ1-1, the full variable domain is DVKVTQSSRYLVKRTGEKVFLECVQDMDHENMFWYRQDPGLGLRLIYFSYDVKMKEKGDIPEGYSVSREKKERFSLILESASTNQTSMYLCASRLRDSNTEDFFGQGTRLTVV.

The V call is TRBV19, the J call TRBJ1-2; TRBD1 aligns across 10 bases. The J segment lost 5 bases and the V segment lost 4 bases, leaving 13 bases of the junction unmatched. CDR1 and CDR2 (germline): LNHDA, SQIVND (reference sequence). CDR3 length: 17 amino acids. The CDR3 region is CASSTTRDRGDFYGYTF. The CDR3 coding sequence is TGTGCCAGTAGTACGACGCGGGACAGGGGAGACTTTTATGGCTACACCTTC.

V and J are TRBV18 and TRBJ2-1; the D is unclear. CDR1 is KGHSH, CDR2 LQKENI, per germline. CDR3 length: 14 amino acids. V lost 4 bases and J lost 5, with 12 bases in between. CDR3 in DNA: TGTGCCAGCTCACTGTCACAGCTTGACAATGAGCAGTTCTTC. This encodes CASSLSQLDNEQFF. Based on the CDR3 plus reference TRBV18 and TRBJ2-1, the full variable domain is NAGVMQNPRHLVRRRGQEARLRCSPMKGHSHVYWYRQLPEEGLKFMVYLQKENIIDESGMPKERFSAEFPKEGPSILRIQQVVRGDSAAYFCASSLSQLDNEQFFGPGTRLTVL.